This T cell receptor (beta chain) is from a study of blood T cell repertoires in COVID-19 (dated by TCRdb to the early 2020s). Turning to the overall study: Samples covering the acute and convalescent phases of COVID-19 were provided by collaborators in the United States, Italy and Spain. The material from the prospective study consisted of cDNA or gDNA derived from T cells, B-cell-depleted T cells, or PBMCs. Samples came from the ongoing ImmuneRACE study (first 160 participants) plus 1,254 subjects from 6 global collaborators. Where available, HLA class I and class II types were taken from metadata supplied by the sample provider and were not determined by assay-based typing. Nearly every sample came with metadata listing a de-identified subject ID, COVID-19 status, age in years and sex. The repertoires were released in a freely available public database intended as a resource for research on the immune response to SARS-CoV-2. Subjects who had been exposed to COVID-19, were actively infected with it, or had recovered from it provided the deeply sampled blood TCRbeta repertoires that made up the dataset. Summary of the overall study and its limitations: The amount of clinical and demographic metadata varied by source and participant and was provided uncurated.

According to the germline V gene, CDR1 reads MGHRA and CDR2 reads YSYEKL. The CDR3 runs 18 amino acids, cysteine and phenylalanine included. Just the 54-base CDR3 DNA is kept, in frame starting at base 1. V loses 3 bases at its end and J loses 5 bases; junction bases beyond the gene matches: 16. The collaborating institutions used their own protocols to collect whole blood in K2EDTA tubes. For TCRbeta analysis, collaborators shipped samples in one of three forms: frozen whole blood, isolated PBMCs, or DNA extracted from either of those sample types. The immunoSEQ Assay, a bias-controlled multiplex PCR, was used to amplify TCRbeta CDR3 regions from genomic DNA. In the paper's pipeline: The number of nucleated cells in each sample was estimated from the amplification of reference gene primers within the assay. Sequence reads were collapsed and filtered to measure the absolute abundance of every unique TCRbeta CDR3 rearrangement. Productive Simpson clonality was computed per sample as the square root of Simpson's diversity index over productive rearrangements. TCRdb's version of the immuneACCESS table is confined to in-frame rearrangements and falls short of the full clone set. An unresolved V gene accounts for under half of the shortfall where checked; the remainder is of unknown origin. V and J calls plus clone size are reproduced from that table; the DNA served to infer D and trimming. This sample gives over 25,000 clones in total; approximately 80% of them show up just once. The ten largest clonotypes hold around 40% of the sample.

Turning to this clone: It has no known antigen specificity. There are no base qualities to consult, and no much larger clone falls within one base.

The TCR originated in an elderly man with acute or convalescent COVID-19. Sequenced sample: peripheral blood. The rearrangement combines TRBV4-1 with TRBJ2-5, with 9 bases in between that match TRBD2. The nucleotide sequence is given as TGCGCCAGCAGCCAGCTCTTTGGTGCGGGGGGGCCGGGGGAGACCCAGTACTTC. It codes for CASSQLFGAGGPGETQYF.